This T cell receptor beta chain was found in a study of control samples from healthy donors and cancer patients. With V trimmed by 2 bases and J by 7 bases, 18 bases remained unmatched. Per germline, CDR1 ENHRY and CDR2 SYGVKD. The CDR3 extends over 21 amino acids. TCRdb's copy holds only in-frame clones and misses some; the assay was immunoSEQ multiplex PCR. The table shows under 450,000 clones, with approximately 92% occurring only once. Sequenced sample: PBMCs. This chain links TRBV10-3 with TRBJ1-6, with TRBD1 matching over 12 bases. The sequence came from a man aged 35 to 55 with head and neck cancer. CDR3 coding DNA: TGTGCCATCAGTGAGGCCTCCGGGACAGGGGGCTCTTATACCCCAAATTCACCCCTCCACTTT. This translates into CAISEASGTGGSYTPNSPLHF.